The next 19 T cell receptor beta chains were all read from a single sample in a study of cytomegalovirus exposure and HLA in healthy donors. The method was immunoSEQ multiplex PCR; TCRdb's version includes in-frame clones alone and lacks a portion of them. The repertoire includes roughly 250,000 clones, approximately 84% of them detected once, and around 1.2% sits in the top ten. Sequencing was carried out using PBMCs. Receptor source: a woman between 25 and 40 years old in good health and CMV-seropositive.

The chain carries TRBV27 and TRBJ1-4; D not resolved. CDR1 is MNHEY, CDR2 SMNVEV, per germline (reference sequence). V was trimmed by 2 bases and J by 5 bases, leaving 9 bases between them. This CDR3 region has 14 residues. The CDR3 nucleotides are TGTGCCAGCAGTTTAGCCCGGGGAAATGAAAAACTGTTTTTT. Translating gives CASSLARGNEKLFF.

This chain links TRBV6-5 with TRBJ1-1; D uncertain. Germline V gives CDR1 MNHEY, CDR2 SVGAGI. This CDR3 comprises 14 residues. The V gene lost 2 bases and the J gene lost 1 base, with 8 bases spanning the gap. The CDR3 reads CASSYLRQNTEAFF. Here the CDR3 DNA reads TGTGCCAGCAGTTACCTACGCCAGAACACTGAAGCTTTCTTT.

The CDR3 DNA reads TGTGCCTGGAGTCTTAACAGGAATGAAAAACTGTTTTTT. This translates into CAWSLNRNEKLFF. The V and J genes are TRBV30 and TRBJ1-4; weak D call: TRBD1 (5 bases). Trimming cost V 2 bases and J 5 bases, with 9 bases left between them. The CDR3 extends over 13 amino acids. Germline values: CDR1 GTSNPN, CDR2 SVGIG (reference sequence).

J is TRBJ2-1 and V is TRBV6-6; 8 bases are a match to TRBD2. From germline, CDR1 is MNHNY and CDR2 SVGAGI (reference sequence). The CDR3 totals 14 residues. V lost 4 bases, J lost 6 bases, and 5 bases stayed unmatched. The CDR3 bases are TGTGCCAGCAGTTCCGGGACTAGGGCCAATGAGCAGTTCTTC. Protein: CASSSGTRANEQFF.

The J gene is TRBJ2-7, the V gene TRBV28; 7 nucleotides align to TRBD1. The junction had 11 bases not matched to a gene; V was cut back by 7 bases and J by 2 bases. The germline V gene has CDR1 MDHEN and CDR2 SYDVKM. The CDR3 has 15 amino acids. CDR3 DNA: TGTGCCAGCACCCCAGGGGTAGGGGGCACCTACGAGCAGTACTTC. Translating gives CASTPGVGGTYEQYF.

Here the CDR3 reads CASSPRLAGGGSTGELFF. DNA of the CDR3: TGTGCCAGCTCACCTAGACTAGCGGGAGGTGGAAGTACCGGGGAGCTGTTTTTT. V and J are TRBV18 and TRBJ2-2; 13 bases line up with TRBD2. CDR3 length equals 18 residues. CDR1 is KGHSH, CDR2 LQKENI, per germline. Losses at the gene ends were 3 bases for V and 5 bases for J; bases not matched to a gene: 9. Full variable domain (outside the CDR3, taken from reference TRBV18 and TRBJ2-2): NAGVMQNPRHLVRRRGQEARLRCSPMKGHSHVYWYRQLPEEGLKFMVYLQKENIIDESGMPKERFSAEFPKEGPSILRIQQVVRGDSAAYFCASSPRLAGGGSTGELFFGEGSRLTVL.

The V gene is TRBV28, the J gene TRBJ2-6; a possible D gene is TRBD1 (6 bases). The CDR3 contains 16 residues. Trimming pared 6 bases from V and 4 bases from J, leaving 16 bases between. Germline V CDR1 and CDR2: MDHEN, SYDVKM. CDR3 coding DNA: TGTGCCAGCAGAGTACCACCAGGGGTCGGGGCCAACGTCCTGACTTTC. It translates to CASRVPPGVGANVLTF.

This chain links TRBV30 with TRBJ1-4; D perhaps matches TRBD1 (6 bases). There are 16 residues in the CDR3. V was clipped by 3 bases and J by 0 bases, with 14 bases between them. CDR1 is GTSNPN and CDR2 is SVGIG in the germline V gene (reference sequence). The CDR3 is CAWSVGGGATNEKLFF. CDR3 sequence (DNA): TGTGCCTGGAGCGTCGGGGGGGGCGCAACTAATGAAAAACTGTTTTTT.

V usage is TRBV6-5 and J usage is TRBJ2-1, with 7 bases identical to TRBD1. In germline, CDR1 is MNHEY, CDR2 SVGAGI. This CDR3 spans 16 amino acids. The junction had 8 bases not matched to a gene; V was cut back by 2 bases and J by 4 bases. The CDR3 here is CASSYEGPRGYNEQFF. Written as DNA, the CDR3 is TGTGCCAGCAGTTACGAGGGCCCCAGGGGGTACAATGAGCAGTTCTTC.

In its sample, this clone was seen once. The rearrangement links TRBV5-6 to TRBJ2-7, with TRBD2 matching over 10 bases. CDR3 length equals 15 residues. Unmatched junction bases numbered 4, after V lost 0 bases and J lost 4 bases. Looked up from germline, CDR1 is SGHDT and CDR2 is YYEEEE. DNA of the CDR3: TGTGCCAGCAGCTTGGACCTAGCGGGAGCATACGAGCAGTACTTC. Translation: CASSLDLAGAYEQYF.

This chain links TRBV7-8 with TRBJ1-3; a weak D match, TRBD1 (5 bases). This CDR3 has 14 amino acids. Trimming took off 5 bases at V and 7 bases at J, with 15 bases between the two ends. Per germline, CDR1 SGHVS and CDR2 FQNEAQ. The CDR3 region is CASSLDITGNTIYF. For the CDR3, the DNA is TGTGCCAGCAGCCTGGACATAACAGGCAACACCATATATTTT.

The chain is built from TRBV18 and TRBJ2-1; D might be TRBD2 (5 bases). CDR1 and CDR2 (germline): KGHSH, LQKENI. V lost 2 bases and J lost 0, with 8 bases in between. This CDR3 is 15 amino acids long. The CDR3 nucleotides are TGTGCCAGCTCACCAGGCGGAGGCTCCTACAATGAGCAGTTCTTC. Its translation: CASSPGGGSYNEQFF. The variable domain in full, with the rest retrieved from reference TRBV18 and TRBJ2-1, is NAGVMQNPRHLVRRRGQEARLRCSPMKGHSHVYWYRQLPEEGLKFMVYLQKENIIDESGMPKERFSAEFPKEGPSILRIQQVVRGDSAAYFCASSPGGGSYNEQFFGPGTRLTVL.

CDR3 protein: CASSPSGQGQETQYF. In DNA form, the CDR3 reads TGTGCCAGCAGCCCCTCCGGACAGGGGCAAGAGACCCAGTACTTC. V gene TRBV7-8 combines with J gene TRBJ2-5, with 9 bases lining up with TRBD1. This CDR3 is built from 15 residues. CDR1 SGHVS and CDR2 FQNEAQ come from the germline V gene. Trimming at V came to 5 bases and at J to 2 bases, leaving 6 bases not matched to a gene. The variable domain in full, completed from reference TRBV7-8 and TRBJ2-5, reads GAGVSQSPRYKVAKRGQDVALRCDPISGHVSLFWYQQALGQGPEFLTYFQNEAQLDKSGLPSDRFFAERPEGSVSTLKIQRTQQEDSAVYLCASSPSGQGQETQYFGPGTRLLVL.

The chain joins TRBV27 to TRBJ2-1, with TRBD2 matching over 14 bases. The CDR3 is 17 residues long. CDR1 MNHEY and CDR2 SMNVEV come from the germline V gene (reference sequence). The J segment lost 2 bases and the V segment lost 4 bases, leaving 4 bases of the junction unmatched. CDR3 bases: TGTGCCAGCAGTTCCTTGGGACTAGCGGGAGCCTACAATGAGCAGTTCTTC. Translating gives CASSSLGLAGAYNEQFF.

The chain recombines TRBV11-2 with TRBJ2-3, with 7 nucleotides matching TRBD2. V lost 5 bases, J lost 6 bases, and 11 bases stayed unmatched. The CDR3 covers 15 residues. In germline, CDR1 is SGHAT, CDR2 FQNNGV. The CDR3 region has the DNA TGTGCCAGCAGCCGGGTGGGCGGGAGATCGGATACGCAGTATTTT. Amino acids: CASSRVGGRSDTQYF.

CDR3 nucleotides: TGCGCCAGCAGCTTGAGTGGGGGGATATCATACGAGCAGTACTTC. Amino acids: CASSLSGGISYEQYF. The chain links TRBV5-1 to TRBJ2-7; a weak D match, TRBD2 (6 bases). There are 15 residues in the CDR3. V was trimmed by 1 base and J by 4 bases, leaving 15 bases between them. CDR1 and CDR2 from the germline V gene are SGHRS and YFSETQ.

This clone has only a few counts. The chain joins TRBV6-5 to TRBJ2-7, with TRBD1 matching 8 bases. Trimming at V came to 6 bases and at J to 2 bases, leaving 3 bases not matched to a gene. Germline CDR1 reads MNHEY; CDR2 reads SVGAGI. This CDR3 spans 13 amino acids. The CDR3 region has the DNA TGTGCCAGCAGGGGGGGACAGGCCTACGAGCAGTACTTC. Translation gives CASRGGQAYEQYF.

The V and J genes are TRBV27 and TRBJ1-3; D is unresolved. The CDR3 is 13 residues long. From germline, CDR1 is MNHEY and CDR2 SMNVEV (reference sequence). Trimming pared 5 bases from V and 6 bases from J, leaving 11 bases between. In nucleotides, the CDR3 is TGTGCCAGCAGTCCCAACTACGCAAACACCATATATTTT. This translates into CASSPNYANTIYF.

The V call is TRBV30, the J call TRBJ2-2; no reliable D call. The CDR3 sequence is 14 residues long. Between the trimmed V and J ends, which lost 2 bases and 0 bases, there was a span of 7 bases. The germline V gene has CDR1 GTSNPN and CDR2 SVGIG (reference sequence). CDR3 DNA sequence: TGTGCCTGGAGTCCAACTACGAACACCGGGGAGCTGTTTTTT. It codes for CAWSPTTNTGELFF.